Listed here are 12 T cell receptor beta chains from one sample, sequenced in a study of T cell responses to AZD1222 COVID-19 vaccine. The table came from immunoSEQ multiplex PCR; TCRdb's copy has only in-frame clones and leaves some out. The sample records 200,000 or so clones, 80% to 95% being singletons. The starting material was peripheral blood, obtained 28 days after the second AZD1222 dose. The receptors stem from an adult who received the AZD1222 COVID-19 vaccine.

The chain has TRBV7-9 and TRBJ2-1; D uncertain. Germline V gene lookup returns CDR1 SEHNR and CDR2 FQNEAQ (reference sequence). The germline V and J ends were trimmed by 3 bases and 1 base, with 10 bases remaining between them. This CDR3 has 15 residues. In DNA form, the CDR3 reads TGTGCCAGCAGCTTCTCAGAAGAATCCTACAATGAGCAGTTCTTC. Its protein product is CASSFSEESYNEQFF. Complete variable domain (other parts from reference TRBV7-9 and TRBJ2-1): DTGVSQNPRHKITKRGQNVTFRCDPISEHNRLYWYRQTLGQGPEFLTYFQNEAQLEKSRLLSDRFSAERPKGSFSTLEIQRTEQGDSAMYLCASSFSEESYNEQFFGPGTRLTVL.

This chain joins TRBV6-6 and TRBJ1-5; maybe TRBD1 (5 bases). V was pared by 5 bases and J by 4 bases, with 12 bases between. CDR1 and CDR2 from the germline V gene are MNHNY and SVGAGI (reference sequence). The CDR3 spans 14 residues. This CDR3 is CASSPMGGNQPQHF. In DNA form, the CDR3 reads TGTGCCAGCAGTCCGATGGGGGGTAATCAGCCCCAGCATTTT.

The chain recombines TRBV6-5 with TRBJ1-2, with unresolved D. The CDR3 runs 11 residues. V was shortened by 8 bases and J by 5 bases, with 9 bases between the two germline ends. Per germline, CDR1 MNHEY and CDR2 SVGAGI. The CDR3 reads CASGGNYGYTF. The CDR3 DNA sequence: TGTGCCAGCGGAGGGAATTATGGCTACACCTTC.

The chain uses TRBV7-3 and TRBJ2-5; D not resolved. Trimming removed 5 bases from V and 5 bases from J, with 12 bases in between. CDR1 and CDR2 from the germline V gene are SGHTA and FQGTGA. The CDR3 consists of 13 residues. CDR3 in DNA: TGTGCCAGCAGCGCGTACCGGTGGGAGACCCAGTACTTC. Amino acid sequence: CASSAYRWETQYF.

The chain recombines TRBV6-6 with TRBJ1-1; D gene unclear. This CDR3 is 14 amino acids long. Germline V gives CDR1 MNHNY, CDR2 SVGAGI (reference sequence). V was pared by 4 bases and J by 0 bases, with 9 bases between. The DNA for the CDR3 is TGTGCCAGCAGTTCACAGTATATGAACACTGAAGCTTTCTTT. Amino acid sequence: CASSSQYMNTEAFF.

V and J are TRBV4-1 and TRBJ2-7; D is possibly TRBD2 (7 bases). V gave up 4 bases and J gave up 2 bases, with 21 bases separating them. CDR3 length: 17 amino acids. From germline, CDR1 is MGHRA and CDR2 YSYEKL. CDR3 sequence: CASSLRRGIAGAYEQYF. In DNA, the CDR3 is TGCGCCAGCAGCCTCCGTAGGGGGATAGCGGGTGCCTACGAGCAGTACTTC.

V is TRBV4-1 and J is TRBJ2-2; a weak D match, TRBD2 (6 bases). V dropped 0 bases and J dropped 2 bases, with 10 bases sitting between them. This CDR3 is 16 amino acids long. Germline CDR1 is MGHRA and CDR2 is YSYEKL. For the CDR3, the DNA is TGCGCCAGCAGCCAAGAGGCGGGATTCAACACCGGGGAGCTGTTTTTT. Translation gives CASSQEAGFNTGELFF.

The chain joins TRBV19 to TRBJ1-2; D might be TRBD1 (5 bases). Germline V gene data show CDR1 as LNHDA and CDR2 as SQIVND (reference sequence). Trimming left V 4 bases short and J 4 bases short, with 16 bases between. The CDR3 is made up of 15 amino acids. The CDR3 protein is CASSSYRLGGYGYTF. DNA of the CDR3: TGTGCCAGTAGTAGCTACAGGTTGGGAGGCTATGGCTACACCTTC.

This chain uses TRBV5-4 with TRBJ2-3, with D maybe TRBD1 (6 bases). Germline loops: CDR1 SGHNT, CDR2 YYREEE (reference sequence). Trimming left V 2 bases short and J 3 bases short, with 7 bases between. The CDR3 spans 13 residues. The chain's CDR3 is CASSFQGTDTQYF. The CDR3 nucleotides read TGTGCCAGCAGCTTCCAGGGGACAGATACGCAGTATTTT.

The chain uses TRBV6-5 and TRBJ1-2; 7 bases align to TRBD1. This CDR3 region has 14 residues. Trimming at V came to 6 bases and at J to 12 bases, leaving 16 bases not matched to a gene. CDR1 and CDR2 (germline): MNHEY, SVGAGI. The CDR3 is CASSHSQDRRRHTF. The CDR3, as DNA: TGTGCCAGCAGCCACTCCCAGGACAGGCGCCGCCACACCTTC.

The V gene is TRBV5-1, the J gene TRBJ1-2; no clear D. The germline gives CDR1 SGHRS, CDR2 YFSETQ. The CDR3 contains 16 residues. V gave up 4 bases and J gave up 1 base, with 17 bases separating them. DNA for the CDR3: TGCGCCAGCAGCCTAACTACACCTTCCAATAACTATGGCTACACCTTC. This codes for CASSLTTPSNNYGYTF. The full variable domain, with the rest looked up from reference TRBV5-1 and TRBJ1-2, is KAGVTQTPRYLIKTRGQQVTLSCSPISGHRSVSWYQQTPGQGLQFLFEYFSETQRNKGNFPGRFSGRQFSNSRSEMNVSTLELGDSALYLCASSLTTPSNNYGYTFGSGTRLTVV.

The chain carries TRBV11-1 and TRBJ2-1; TRBD2 matches 9 bases. Germline CDR1 and CDR2: SGHAT and FQDESV (reference sequence). The V and J ends lost 0 bases and 7 bases, in that order; junction bases with no gene match: 4. The length of the CDR3 is 15 residues. DNA for the CDR3: TGTGCCAGCAGCTTAGCGCGGGGGGGGATGAATGAGCAGTTCTTC. It is translated as CASSLARGGMNEQFF.